This T cell receptor (beta chain) was recorded in a study of OX40 agonist ivuxolimab in advanced cancers. Study context: Patient treatment consisted of intravenous ivuxolimab administration every 2 weeks at 0.01 to 10 mg/kg. Study-wide points: Compared with CD4+, CD8+ T cells on average had more expanded clones.

Using immunoSEQ multiplex PCR, the repertoire was profiled, and TCRdb retains in-frame clones only, with some absent. In the table there are tens of thousands of clones, roughly 90% of which are singletons. A word on this clone: The antigen remains undetermined.

The CDR3 is made up of 14 amino acids. Trimming cost V 5 bases and J 2 bases, with 12 bases left between them. Germline CDR1 is SGHTA and CDR2 is FQGTGA. The genes are TRBV7-3 and TRBJ1-2; D is possibly TRBD1 (6 bases). The clonotype comes from an adult with an advanced solid tumor such as melanoma, head and neck, liver or kidney cancer. The source was CD4+ or CD8+ T cells sorted from blood, collected in a trial of the OX40 agonist ivuxolimab. The CDR3 is CASSPLGGNYGYTF. DNA for the CDR3: TGTGCCAGCAGCCCCTTAGGGGGAAACTATGGCTACACCTTC.